The entry that follows covers one T cell receptor (beta chain) sequence. Its specificity is not known. The V gene end was trimmed by 4 bases and the J gene end by 1 base; junction bases not matched to a gene: 8. CDR1 is MNHEY and CDR2 is SMNVEV in the germline V gene (reference sequence). The CDR3 consists of 16 residues. The primer mix had 60 Vbeta and 13 Jbeta primers. Assay used: immunoSEQ multiplex PCR; TCRdb lists only in-frame clones, some missing. The sample has about 200,000 clones, roughly 80% seen once; the top ten hold around 6%. This sample was taken from a study of cytomegalovirus exposure and HLA in healthy donors. Study conclusions and caveats: Researchers counted over 150 TCR beta chains as cytomegalovirus-associated.

This TCR derives from a woman aged 50 to 60 in good health and CMV-seropositive. Material for sequencing was PBMCs. This chain connects TRBV27 to TRBJ2-7, with 9 bases aligning to TRBD2. The CDR3 here is CASSSQRGDLSYEQYF. Here the CDR3 DNA reads TGTGCCAGCAGTTCCCAGCGGGGGGACTTATCCTACGAGCAGTACTTC.